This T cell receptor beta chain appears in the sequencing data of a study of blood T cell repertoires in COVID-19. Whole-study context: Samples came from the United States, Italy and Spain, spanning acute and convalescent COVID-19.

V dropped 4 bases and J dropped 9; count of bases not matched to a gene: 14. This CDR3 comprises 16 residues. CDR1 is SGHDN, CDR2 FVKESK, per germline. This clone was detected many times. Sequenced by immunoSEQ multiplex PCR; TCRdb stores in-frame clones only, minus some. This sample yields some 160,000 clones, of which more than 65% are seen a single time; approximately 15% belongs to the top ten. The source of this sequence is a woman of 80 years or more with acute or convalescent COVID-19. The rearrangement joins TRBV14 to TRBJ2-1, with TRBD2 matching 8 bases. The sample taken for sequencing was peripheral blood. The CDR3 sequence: CASSPTPRGGLGEQFF. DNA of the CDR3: TGTGCCAGCAGCCCAACCCCCCGGGGGGGCCTCGGTGAGCAGTTCTTC.